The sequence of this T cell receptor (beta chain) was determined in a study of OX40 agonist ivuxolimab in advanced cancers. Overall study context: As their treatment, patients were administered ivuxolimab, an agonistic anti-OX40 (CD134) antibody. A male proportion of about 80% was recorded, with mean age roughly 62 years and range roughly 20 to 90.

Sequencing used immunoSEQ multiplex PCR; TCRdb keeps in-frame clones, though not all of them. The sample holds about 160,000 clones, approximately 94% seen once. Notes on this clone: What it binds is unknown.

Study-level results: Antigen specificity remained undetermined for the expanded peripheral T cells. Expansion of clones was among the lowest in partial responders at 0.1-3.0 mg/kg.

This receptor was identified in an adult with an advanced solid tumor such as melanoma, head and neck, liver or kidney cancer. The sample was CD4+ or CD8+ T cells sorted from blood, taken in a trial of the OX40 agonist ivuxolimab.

The CDR3 sequence: CASSQERWSGRAGNEQFF. CDR3 sequence (DNA): TGCGCCAGCAGCCAAGAGAGGTGGAGCGGGAGGGCGGGCAATGAGCAGTTCTTC. This sequence joins TRBV4-1 and TRBJ2-1; 10 nucleotides match TRBD2. The CDR3 spans 18 residues. Trimming cost V 0 bases and J 6 bases; bases outside gene matches: 11. Germline V gene data show CDR1 as MGHRA and CDR2 as YSYEKL.